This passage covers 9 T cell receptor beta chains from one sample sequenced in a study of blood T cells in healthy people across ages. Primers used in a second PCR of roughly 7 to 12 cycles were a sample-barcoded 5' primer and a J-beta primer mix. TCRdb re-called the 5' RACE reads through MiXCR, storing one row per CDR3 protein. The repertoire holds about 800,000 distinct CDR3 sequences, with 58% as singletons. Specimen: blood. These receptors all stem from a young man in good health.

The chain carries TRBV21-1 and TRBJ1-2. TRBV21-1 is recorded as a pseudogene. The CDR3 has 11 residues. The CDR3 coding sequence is TGTGCCAGCAGCGAGACGGATGGCTACACCTTC. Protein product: CASSETDGYTF.

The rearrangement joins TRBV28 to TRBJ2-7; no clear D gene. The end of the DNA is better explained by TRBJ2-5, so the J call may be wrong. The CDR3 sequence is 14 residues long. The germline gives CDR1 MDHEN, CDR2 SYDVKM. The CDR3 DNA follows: TGTGCCAGCAGTTTAGTTCACAGTAAAGAGACCCAGTACTTC. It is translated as CASSLVHSKETQYF.

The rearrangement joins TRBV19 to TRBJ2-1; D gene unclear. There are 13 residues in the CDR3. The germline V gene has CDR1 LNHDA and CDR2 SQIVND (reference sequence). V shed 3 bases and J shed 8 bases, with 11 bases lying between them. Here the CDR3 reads CASSILLWDEQFF. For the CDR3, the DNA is TGTGCCAGTAGTATTCTTTTGTGGGATGAGCAGTTCTTC. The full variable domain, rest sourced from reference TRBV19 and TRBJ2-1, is DGGITQSPKYLFRKEGQNVTLSCEQNLNHDAMYWYRQDPGQGLRLIYYSQIVNDFQKGDIAEGYSVSREKKESFPLTVTSAQKNPTAFYLCASSILLWDEQFFGPGTRLTVL.

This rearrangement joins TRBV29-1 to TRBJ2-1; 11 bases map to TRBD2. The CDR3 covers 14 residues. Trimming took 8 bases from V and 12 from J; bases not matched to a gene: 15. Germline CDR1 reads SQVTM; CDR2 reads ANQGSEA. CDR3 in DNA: TGCAGCCTCACCCCACTAGCGGGAGAGTTAGGGCAGTTCTTC. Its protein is CSLTPLAGELGQFF.

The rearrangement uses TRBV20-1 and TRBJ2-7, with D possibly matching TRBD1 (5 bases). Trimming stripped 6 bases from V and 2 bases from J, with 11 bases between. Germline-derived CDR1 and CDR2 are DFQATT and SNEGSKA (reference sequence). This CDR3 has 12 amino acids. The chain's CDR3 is CSARTPTYEQYF. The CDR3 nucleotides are TGCAGTGCCAGGACACCCACCTACGAGCAGTACTTC.

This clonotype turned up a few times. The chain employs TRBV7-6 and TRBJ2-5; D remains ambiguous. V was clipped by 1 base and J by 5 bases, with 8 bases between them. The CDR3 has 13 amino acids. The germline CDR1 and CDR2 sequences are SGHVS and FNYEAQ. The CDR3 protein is CASSLGVSETQYF. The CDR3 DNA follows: TGTGCCAGCAGCTTAGGGGTATCGGAGACCCAGTACTTC.

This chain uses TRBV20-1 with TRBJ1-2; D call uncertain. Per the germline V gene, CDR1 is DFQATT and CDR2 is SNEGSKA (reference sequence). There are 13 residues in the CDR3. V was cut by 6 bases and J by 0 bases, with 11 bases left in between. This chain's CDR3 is CSAVRNTNYGYTF. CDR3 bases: TGCAGTGCAGTTAGAAATACTAACTATGGCTACACCTTC.

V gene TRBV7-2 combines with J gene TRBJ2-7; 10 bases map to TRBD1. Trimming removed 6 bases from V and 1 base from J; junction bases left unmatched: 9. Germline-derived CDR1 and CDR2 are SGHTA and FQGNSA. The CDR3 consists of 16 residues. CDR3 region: CASSSSGTGASYEQYF. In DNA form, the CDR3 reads TGTGCCAGCAGTTCATCCGGGACAGGGGCTTCCTACGAGCAGTACTTC.

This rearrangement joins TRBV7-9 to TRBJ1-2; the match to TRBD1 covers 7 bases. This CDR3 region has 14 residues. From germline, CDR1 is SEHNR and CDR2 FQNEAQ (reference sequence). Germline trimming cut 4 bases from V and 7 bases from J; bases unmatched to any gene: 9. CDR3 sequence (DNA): TGTGCCAGCAGCTCGACAGGGCGGATGGGTGGCTACACCTTC. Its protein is CASSSTGRMGGYTF. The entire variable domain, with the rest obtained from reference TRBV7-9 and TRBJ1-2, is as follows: DTGVSQNPRHKITKRGQNVTFRCDPISEHNRLYWYRQTLGQGPEFLTYFQNEAQLEKSRLLSDRFSAERPKGSFSTLEIQRTEQGDSAMYLCASSSTGRMGGYTFGSGTRLTVV.